Each of the 25 T cell receptor beta chains below was sequenced from the same sample in a study of shared clonotypes between healthy human individuals. Data came from immunoSEQ multiplex PCR; TCRdb stores just in-frame clones and leaves some out. The table records about a million clones, about 77% of them present only once. Input material: memory CD4+ T cells sorted from blood. Subset noted: CD45RA-negative fraction. All receptors come from a man in his late teens or twenties in good health.

The chain joins TRBV6-6 to TRBJ2-7; 9 bases are shared with TRBD1. Germline CDR1 reads MNHNY; CDR2 reads SVGAGI (reference sequence). The CDR3 length is 15 residues. Losses at the gene ends were 6 bases for V and 1 base for J; bases not matched to a gene: 7. CDR3 in amino acids: CASSLTGTGSYEQYF. The CDR3 region has the DNA TGTGCCAGCAGCTTAACCGGGACAGGGTCCTACGAGCAGTACTTC.

The genes are TRBV18 and TRBJ1-3, with a possible D match to TRBD1 (5 bases). The V and J ends lost 5 bases and 0 bases respectively, with 5 bases between them. The CDR3 consists of 13 residues. CDR1 and CDR2 from the germline V gene are KGHSH and LQKENI. In nucleotides, the CDR3 is TGTGCCAGCTCAGACAGCTCTGGAAACACCATATATTTT. It encodes CASSDSSGNTIYF.

This clone appeared once. V is TRBV6-4 and J is TRBJ1-1; D might be TRBD1 (5 bases). Trimming took 6 bases from V and 2 from J, leaving 13 bases between them. The germline CDR1 and CDR2 sequences are MRHNA and SNTAGT. This CDR3 comprises 14 residues. The CDR3 nucleotides are TGTGCCAGCAGATCGGGGGGGGGAAACACTGAAGCTTTCTTT. Amino acid sequence: CASRSGGGNTEAFF.

The chain combines TRBV27 with TRBJ2-6, with D maybe TRBD2 (6 bases). The CDR3 sequence is 18 residues long. Trimming cost V 6 bases and J 0 bases, with 18 bases left between them. In germline, CDR1 is MNHEY, CDR2 SMNVEV (reference sequence). CDR3 sequence reads: CASRPPGVSSSGANVLTF. CDR3 sequence (DNA): TGTGCCAGCAGACCACCGGGAGTGTCTTCCTCTGGGGCCAACGTCCTGACTTTC.

This rearrangement joins TRBV6-1 to TRBJ2-2; 9 bases map to TRBD2. The junction had 4 bases not matched to a gene; V was cut back by 5 bases and J by 3 bases. CDR1 and CDR2 (germline): MNHNS, SASEGT. This CDR3 has 15 residues. The CDR3 DNA is TGTGCCAGCAGTCCGACTAGCGGCCACACCGGGGAGCTGTTTTTT. Its protein is CASSPTSGHTGELFF.

The rearrangement uses TRBV11-2 and TRBJ1-1; D uncertain. Germline CDR1 and CDR2: SGHAT and FQNNGV. The length of the CDR3 is 14 residues. Trimming shortened V by 0 bases and J by 3 bases, and 8 bases separated the two germline ends. CDR3 residues: CASSLDGMDTEAFF. In DNA, the CDR3 is TGTGCCAGCAGCTTAGACGGGATGGACACTGAAGCTTTCTTT.

This sequence joins TRBV9 and TRBJ2-7, with TRBD1 matching over 9 bases. The germline V gene encodes CDR1 SGDLS and CDR2 YYNGEE. The CDR3 sequence is 17 residues long. Germline trimming cut 0 bases from V and 2 bases from J; bases unmatched to any gene: 9. The CDR3 loop is CASSVDPAGQGPYEQYF. DNA of the CDR3: TGTGCCAGCAGCGTAGACCCAGCGGGACAGGGACCCTACGAGCAGTACTTC.

The chain combines TRBV6-6 with TRBJ2-5, with 8 bases aligning to TRBD2. Germline CDR1 reads MNHNY; CDR2 reads SVGAGI (reference sequence). CDR3 size: 16 residues. With 6 bases clipped from V and 4 bases from J, the junction kept 13 bases outside the gene matches. The CDR3 bases are TGTGCCAGCAGGGAGGGGACCGGGGGGGCCCCAGAGACCCAGTACTTC. Its translation: CASREGTGGAPETQYF.

As DNA, the CDR3 is TGTGCCAGCAGCTTAGCCACCGGCGGCACTGAAGCTTTCTTT. Translated, it gives CASSLATGGTEAFF. The chain links TRBV7-6 to TRBJ1-1; no firm D call. Trimming removed 0 bases from V and 4 bases from J, with 9 bases in between. The germline V gene has CDR1 SGHVS and CDR2 FNYEAQ. The CDR3 covers 14 residues.

The gene calls are TRBV6-1 and TRBJ1-6; maybe TRBD1 (6 bases). Germline-derived CDR1 and CDR2 are MNHNS and SASEGT. The CDR3 has 19 residues. The ends were cut back, 2 bases at V and 2 bases at J, with 19 bases in the middle. CDR3 nucleotide sequence: TGTGCCAGCAGTGAAAGGGAGATACAGGGAGGGACCTATAATTCACCCCTCCACTTT. Amino acid sequence: CASSEREIQGGTYNSPLHF.

This clone was detected ten times or more. The CDR3 nucleotides read TGTGCCAGCAGTAGAAGCGGGACGGGGGAGATCGGCTACACCTTC. It encodes CASSRSGTGEIGYTF. The rearrangement links TRBV27 to TRBJ1-2; D might be TRBD1 (5 bases). Trimming cost V 5 bases and J 8 bases, with 21 bases left between them. The germline CDR1 and CDR2 sequences are MNHEY and SMNVEV (reference sequence). CDR3 length: 15 residues.

The chain recombines TRBV6-6 with TRBJ1-6; 8 positions match TRBD1. The CDR3 contains 14 residues. Trimming removed 10 bases from V and 5 bases from J; junction bases left unmatched: 7. Per the germline V gene, CDR1 is MNHNY and CDR2 is SVGAGI (reference sequence). CDR3 sequence (DNA): TGTGCCACCAGGGGGCGCCGGGATAATTCACCCCTCCACTTT. Translating it yields CATRGRRDNSPLHF.

V is TRBV2 and J is TRBJ2-2; tentative D call: TRBD1 (6 bases). From germline, CDR1 is SNHLY and CDR2 FYNNEI. CDR3 length: 14 amino acids. V was pared by 8 bases and J by 4 bases, with 14 bases between. This CDR3 is CASGSQGSTGELFF. CDR3 sequence (DNA): TGTGCCAGCGGAAGCCAGGGGTCCACCGGGGAGCTGTTTTTT. Combining the CDR3 with reference TRBV2 and TRBJ2-2 gives the whole variable domain EPEVTQTPSHQVTQMGQEVILRCVPISNHLYFYWYRQILGQKVEFLVSFYNNEISEKSEIFDDQFSVERPDGSNFTLKIRSTKLEDSAMYFCASGSQGSTGELFFGEGSRLTVL.

This clone was seen a handful of times. The J gene is TRBJ2-3, the V gene TRBV30; perhaps TRBD1 as D (5 bases). Trimming took 5 bases from V and 4 from J, leaving 7 bases between them. Germline CDR1 is GTSNPN and CDR2 is SVGIG (reference sequence). The CDR3 runs 11 residues. The CDR3: CAWETADTQYF. The CDR3 nucleotides are TGTGCCTGGGAGACAGCAGATACGCAGTATTTT.

CDR3 in amino acids: CASRPPGQGTYGYTF. The CDR3 nucleotides read TGTGCCAGCAGACCTCCGGGACAAGGGACTTATGGCTACACCTTC. V is TRBV28 and J is TRBJ1-2; weak D call: TRBD1 (6 bases). CDR3 length equals 15 residues. V was pared by 6 bases and J by 5 bases, with 19 bases between. Per germline, CDR1 MDHEN and CDR2 SYDVKM.

The chain has TRBV9 and TRBJ2-3; D may be TRBD2 (6 bases). The germline gives CDR1 SGDLS, CDR2 YYNGEE. V was shortened by 1 base and J by 1 base, with 16 bases between the two germline ends. The length of the CDR3 is 17 residues. The CDR3 coding sequence is TGTGCCAGCAGCGTAAAGCCGATGACGGGAGGCACAGATACGCAGTATTTT. This translates into CASSVKPMTGGTDTQYF.

Comment on this clone: The same CDR3 arises from other DNA sequences in this sample as well. The chain joins TRBV19 to TRBJ1-1; 7 positions match TRBD1. CDR1 and CDR2 (germline): LNHDA, SQIVND (reference sequence). CDR3 size: 14 residues. The V and J ends lost 3 bases and 2 bases, in that order; junction bases with no gene match: 3. The CDR3 spells CASSITGDNTEAFF. For the CDR3, the DNA is TGTGCCAGTAGTATTACAGGGGACAACACTGAAGCTTTCTTT.

The gene calls are TRBV7-2 and TRBJ2-1; D gene ambiguous. Germline V lookup: CDR1 SGHTA, CDR2 FQGNSA. The CDR3 is made up of 16 amino acids. With 2 bases removed from V and 4 bases from J, the gap between germline ends came to 15 bases. The CDR3 reads CASSLRSWDRYNEQFF. The CDR3, as DNA: TGTGCCAGCAGCTTAAGATCGTGGGATCGATACAATGAGCAGTTCTTC.

The gene calls are TRBV25-1 and TRBJ2-2; no clear D gene. This CDR3 spans 14 amino acids. Trimming stripped 4 bases from V and 1 base from J, with 7 bases between. Germline-derived CDR1 and CDR2 are MGHDK and SYGVNS. For the CDR3, the DNA is TGTGCCAGCAGTGCAAGGGTGAACACCGGGGAGCTGTTTTTT. Protein sequence: CASSARVNTGELFF.

This chain joins TRBV10-1 and TRBJ1-5, with unresolved D. The CDR3 covers 15 residues. V lost 6 bases and J lost 2, with 14 bases in between. Germline V gene lookup returns CDR1 WNHNN and CDR2 SYGVQD (reference sequence). CDR3 bases: TGCGCCAGCAGCTCGGGCGATCCGGGCAATCAGCCCCAGCATTTT. As protein: CASSSGDPGNQPQHF.

The gene calls are TRBV30 and TRBJ1-6; weak D call: TRBD1 (6 bases). With 6 bases removed from V and 0 bases from J, the gap between germline ends came to 12 bases. Germline CDR1 reads GTSNPN; CDR2 reads SVGIG (reference sequence). The CDR3 extends over 15 amino acids. Here the CDR3 reads CACPRGYSYNSPLHF. The CDR3 DNA is TGTGCCTGCCCCAGGGGCTACTCCTATAATTCACCCCTCCACTTT.

A few counts support this clone. The gene calls are TRBV5-6 and TRBJ2-6; D is unresolved. The CDR3 is 15 amino acids. From germline, CDR1 is SGHDT and CDR2 YYEEEE. V lost 5 bases, J lost 1 base, and 10 bases lay in between. The CDR3: CASSPEASGANVLTF. DNA for the CDR3: TGTGCCAGCAGTCCCGAGGCGTCTGGGGCCAACGTCCTGACTTTC.

The chain is built from TRBV6-5 and TRBJ2-2; 10 nucleotides agree with TRBD1. Germline V gives CDR1 MNHEY, CDR2 SVGAGI. The V and J ends lost 7 bases and 7 bases, in that order; junction bases with no gene match: 6. The CDR3 loop spans 14 amino acids. CDR3 nucleotide sequence: TGTGCCAGCAAACCCGGGACAGGGGTCGGGGAGCTGTTTTTT. As protein: CASKPGTGVGELFF.

The V gene is TRBV5-6, the J gene TRBJ2-4, with D maybe TRBD2 (6 bases). The germline gives CDR1 SGHDT, CDR2 YYEEEE. The CDR3 has 13 residues. The germline V and J ends were trimmed by 2 bases and 8 bases, with 11 bases remaining between them. The CDR3 reads CASSFPGEDIQYF. In DNA form, the CDR3 reads TGTGCCAGCAGCTTTCCGGGAGAAGACATTCAGTACTTC.

The rearrangement joins TRBV10-3 to TRBJ1-6, with D perhaps TRBD1 (5 bases). CDR1 is ENHRY, CDR2 SYGVKD, per germline. V was trimmed by 3 bases and J by 10 bases, leaving 16 bases between them. This CDR3 contains 15 residues. This chain's CDR3 is CAISDPGVGTSPLHF. CDR3 DNA: TGTGCCATCAGTGACCCCGGGGTGGGGACCTCACCCCTCCACTTT.